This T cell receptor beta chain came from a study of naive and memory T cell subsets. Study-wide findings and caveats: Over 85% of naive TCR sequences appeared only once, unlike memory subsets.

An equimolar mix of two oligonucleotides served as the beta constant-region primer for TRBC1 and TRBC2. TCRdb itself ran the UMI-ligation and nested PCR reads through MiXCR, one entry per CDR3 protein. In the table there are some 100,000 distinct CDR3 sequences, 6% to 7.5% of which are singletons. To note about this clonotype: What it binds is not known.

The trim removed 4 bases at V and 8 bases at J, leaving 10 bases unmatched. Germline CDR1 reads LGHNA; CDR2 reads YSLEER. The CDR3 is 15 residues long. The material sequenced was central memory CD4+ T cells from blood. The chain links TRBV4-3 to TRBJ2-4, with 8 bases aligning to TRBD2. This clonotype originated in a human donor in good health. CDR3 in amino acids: CASSPTGGGLYIQYF. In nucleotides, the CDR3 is TGCGCCAGCAGCCCTACGGGCGGGGGGTTGTACATTCAGTACTTC.